This T cell receptor beta chain derives from a study of cytomegalovirus exposure and HLA in healthy donors. The study, taken as a whole, reports: When a later analysis compared HLA-associated TCR beta chains with equally common others, the HLA-associated chains turned out to be more clonally expanded and to have lower generation probabilities. Prior analysis indicated that the majority of TCR beta V segments exhibited productivity approximately 87% or approximately 30% of the time.

Primers for the PCR totalled 60 Vbeta and 13 Jbeta. TCRdb's copy holds only in-frame clones and misses some; the assay was immunoSEQ multiplex PCR. The sample holds approximately 120,000 clones, approximately 80% seen once. A remark on this clone: Its antigen is not known.

The CDR3 runs to 16 residues. CDR1 KGHSH and CDR2 LQKENI come from the germline V gene. Trimming stripped 3 bases from V and 0 bases from J, with 14 bases between. V gene TRBV18 combines with J gene TRBJ1-2; perhaps TRBD1 as D (5 bases). Sequencing input: PBMCs. The sequence derives from a middle-aged man in good health and CMV-seronegative. CDR3 bases: TGTGCCAGCTCACCTCGGCGTGAGGACACTAACTATGGCTACACCTTC. Amino acid sequence: CASSPRREDTNYGYTF.